One sample yielded the 18 T cell receptor beta chains listed below, sequenced in a study of cytotoxic CD8 clonotypes in ibrutinib-treated CLL. Data came from immunoSEQ multiplex PCR; TCRdb stores just in-frame clones and leaves some out. The table has about 17,000 clones, approximately 61% seen once. The specimen was PBMCs, collected after 12 months of ibrutinib treatment. Receptors were obtained from a human donor with chronic lymphocytic leukemia.

The chain carries TRBV7-6 and TRBJ2-2; a possible D gene is TRBD1 (6 bases). The CDR3 length is 14 residues. The V end lost 4 bases, the J end lost 6 bases, and 12 bases lay between the germline ends. Germline assignment: CDR1 SGHVS and CDR2 FNYEAQ. The CDR3 spells CASSSGQLAGELFF. The CDR3 DNA follows: TGTGCCAGCAGCTCCGGACAGTTGGCCGGGGAGCTGTTTTTT.

V usage is TRBV5-4 and J usage is TRBJ2-5; 10 bases are a match to TRBD2. V was clipped by 5 bases and J by 3 bases; unmatched bases: 4. There are 14 residues in the CDR3. CDR1 is SGHNT and CDR2 is YYREEE in the germline V gene (reference sequence). DNA for the CDR3: TGTGCCAGCAGACCTGGACTAGCGGAAGAGACCCAGTACTTC. Translating it yields CASRPGLAEETQYF.

This clone showed up just a few times. V is TRBV5-1 and J is TRBJ2-5; unclear D gene. This CDR3 spans 13 amino acids. CDR1 and CDR2 from the germline V gene are SGHRS and YFSETQ. With 0 bases removed from V and 5 bases from J, the gap between germline ends came to 8 bases. The CDR3 sequence is CASSLEGGETQYF. The CDR3 DNA sequence: TGCGCCAGCAGCTTGGAGGGTGGGGAGACCCAGTACTTC.

V is TRBV19 and J is TRBJ1-1, with D uncertain. With 4 bases removed from V and 3 bases from J, the gap between germline ends came to 12 bases. Germline values: CDR1 LNHDA, CDR2 SQIVND (reference sequence). The CDR3 runs to 14 residues. CDR3 DNA sequence: TGTGCCAGTAGTAGGATCCGGGCCTACACTGAAGCTTTCTTT. It yields the protein CASSRIRAYTEAFF.

The chain links TRBV6-5 to TRBJ2-7, with D possibly matching TRBD1 (7 bases). The CDR3 is 16 amino acids. The V gene's germline CDR1 is MNHEY and CDR2 SVGAGI. Trimming left V 0 bases short and J 6 bases short, with 18 bases between. The DNA of the CDR3 is TGTGCCAGCAGTTACTCGACGGGGGCAGGGGGAGGCGAGCAGTACTTC. Translating gives CASSYSTGAGGGEQYF.

This sequence joins TRBV7-9 and TRBJ1-1; no reliable D call. The CDR3 covers 13 residues. The germline CDR1 and CDR2 sequences are SEHNR and FQNEAQ (reference sequence). V gave up 5 bases and J gave up 0 bases, with 7 bases separating them. The CDR3 is CASSPYMNTEAFF. The CDR3, as DNA: TGTGCCAGCAGCCCTTATATGAACACTGAAGCTTTCTTT.

This clone was observed a few times. The chain carries TRBV2 and TRBJ2-5, with 7 bases identical to TRBD2. The J segment lost 7 bases and the V segment lost 4 bases, leaving 12 bases of the junction unmatched. The CDR3 runs to 15 residues. CDR1 and CDR2 (germline): SNHLY, FYNNEI. The CDR3 is CASSVQRGLQGTQYF. Written as DNA, the CDR3 is TGTGCCAGCAGTGTACAGCGGGGCCTCCAGGGGACCCAGTACTTC.

J is TRBJ2-7 and V is TRBV5-4; D not certain. Germline assignment: CDR1 SGHNT and CDR2 YYREEE (reference sequence). Trimming stripped 4 bases from V and 3 bases from J, with 20 bases between. This CDR3 spans 16 amino acids. CDR3 amino acids: CASSPEEGQYNYEQYF. The DNA of the CDR3 is TGTGCCAGCAGCCCCGAGGAAGGGCAATATAACTACGAGCAGTACTTC.

This chain connects TRBV4-2 to TRBJ2-5; unclear D gene. The CDR3 extends over 15 amino acids. The V gene's germline CDR1 is LGHNA and CDR2 YNFKEQ. Trimming cost V 0 bases and J 2 bases, with 10 bases left between them. The CDR3 bases are TGTGCCAGCAGCCAAGATGTCGGGTGGCAAGAGACCCAGTACTTC. Its translation: CASSQDVGWQETQYF.

This clone has a single count. The CDR3 sequence is CASSGSSGQGHEQYF. For the CDR3, the DNA is TGTGCCAGCAGCGGCTCGTCGGGACAGGGCCACGAGCAGTACTTC. The chain links TRBV9 to TRBJ2-7; the match to TRBD1 covers 9 bases. V lost 3 bases, J lost 5 bases, and 9 bases stayed unmatched. The CDR3 is 15 residues long. The germline CDR1 and CDR2 sequences are SGDLS and YYNGEE. Variable domain in full (rest from reference TRBV9 and TRBJ2-7): DSGVTQTPKHLITATGQRVTLRCSPRSGDLSVYWYQQSLDQGLQFLIQYYNGEERAKGNILERFSAQQFPDLHSELNLSSLELGDSALYFCASSGSSGQGHEQYFGPGTRLTVT.

The chain joins TRBV4-1 to TRBJ1-2, with D possibly matching TRBD1 (6 bases). Per germline, CDR1 MGHRA and CDR2 YSYEKL. The length of the CDR3 is 14 residues. V was trimmed by 3 bases and J by 4 bases, leaving 12 bases between them. The CDR3 is CASSQGASGYGYTF. DNA of the CDR3: TGCGCCAGCAGCCAGGGGGCTAGTGGCTATGGCTACACCTTC.

The gene calls are TRBV6-5 and TRBJ1-3; no clear D gene. Germline assignment: CDR1 MNHEY and CDR2 SVGAGI. Trimming shortened V by 5 bases and J by 0 bases, and 11 bases separated the two germline ends. This CDR3 region has 15 residues. Written as DNA, the CDR3 is TGTGCCAGCAGTAAGACCGGGCCCTCTGGAAACACCATATATTTT. Its protein is CASSKTGPSGNTIYF.

This clone appeared a single time. The chain has TRBV5-1 and TRBJ1-2; 9 bases map to TRBD1. The CDR3 consists of 14 residues. Losses at the gene ends were 4 bases for V and 6 bases for J; bases not matched to a gene: 7. Per germline, CDR1 SGHRS and CDR2 YFSETQ. The CDR3 DNA reads as TGCGCCAGCAGCCCCCCAGACAGGGGGGATGGCTACACCTTC. This sequence encodes CASSPPDRGDGYTF.

The rearrangement links TRBV6-1 to TRBJ2-2; the D is unclear. Germline assignment: CDR1 MNHNS and CDR2 SASEGT. This CDR3 region has 14 residues. The germline V and J ends were trimmed by 4 bases and 5 bases, with 11 bases remaining between them. The CDR3 here is CASSADGSTGELFF. CDR3 in DNA: TGTGCCAGCAGTGCGGACGGAAGTACCGGGGAGCTGTTTTTT.

The gene calls are TRBV7-9 and TRBJ1-4; 10 positions agree with TRBD1. Per germline, CDR1 SEHNR and CDR2 FQNEAQ (reference sequence). The V segment lost 5 bases and the J segment 7 bases; nucleotides outside the gene matches: 10. CDR3 length: 16 amino acids. CDR3 sequence reads: CASSKSGTGESEKLFF. The CDR3 coding sequence is TGTGCCAGCAGCAAGTCCGGGACAGGGGAATCTGAAAAACTGTTTTTT.

The chain joins TRBV28 to TRBJ1-1; D gene ambiguous. Germline CDR1 MDHEN, CDR2 SYDVKM. The CDR3 consists of 13 residues. The V and J ends lost 5 bases and 4 bases respectively, with 11 bases between them. The CDR3 nucleotides are TGTGCCAGCAGTCCCCCCAGTTCCACTGAAGCTTTCTTT. Its protein product is CASSPPSSTEAFF. Full variable domain (outside the CDR3, taken from reference TRBV28 and TRBJ1-1): DVKVTQSSRYLVKRTGEKVFLECVQDMDHENMFWYRQDPGLGLRLIYFSYDVKMKEKGDIPEGYSVSREKKERFSLILESASTNQTSMYLCASSPPSSTEAFFGQGTRLTVV.

J is TRBJ2-3 and V is TRBV6-1; TRBD2 matches 8 bases. This CDR3 is built from 15 residues. The V gene's germline CDR1 is MNHNS and CDR2 SASEGT. V shed 5 bases, J shed 2 bases, and the junction held 6 bases outside the gene matches. CDR3 amino acids: CASSSSGYYTDTQYF. CDR3 sequence (DNA): TGTGCCAGCAGTTCTAGCGGGTACTACACAGATACGCAGTATTTT.

The CDR3 loop reads CASSPKTRTKLETGELFF. CDR3 nucleotide sequence: TGCGCCAGCAGCCCTAAGACCCGTACCAAACTCGAAACCGGGGAGCTGTTTTTT. The V call is TRBV5-1, the J call TRBJ2-2, with D unclear. The germline gives CDR1 SGHRS, CDR2 YFSETQ. The CDR3 runs to 18 residues. Between the trimmed V and J ends, which lost 4 bases and 5 bases, there was a span of 24 bases.